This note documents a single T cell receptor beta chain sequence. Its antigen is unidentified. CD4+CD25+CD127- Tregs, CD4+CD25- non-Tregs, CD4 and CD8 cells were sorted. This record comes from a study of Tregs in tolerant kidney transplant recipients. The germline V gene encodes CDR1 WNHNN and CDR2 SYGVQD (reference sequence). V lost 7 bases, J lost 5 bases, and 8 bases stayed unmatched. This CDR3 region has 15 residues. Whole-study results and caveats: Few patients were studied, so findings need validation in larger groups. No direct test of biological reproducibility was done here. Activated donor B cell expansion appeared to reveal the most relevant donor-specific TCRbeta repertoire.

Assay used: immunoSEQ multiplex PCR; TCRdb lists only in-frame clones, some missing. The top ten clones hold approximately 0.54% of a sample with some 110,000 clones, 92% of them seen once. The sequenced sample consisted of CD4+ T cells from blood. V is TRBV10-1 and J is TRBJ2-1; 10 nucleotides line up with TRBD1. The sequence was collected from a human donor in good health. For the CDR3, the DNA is TGCGCCAGCATAAGGACAGGGGGGAAACACAATGAGCAGTTCTTC. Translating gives CASIRTGGKHNEQFF.